This entry features one T cell receptor (beta chain) sequence. No antigen is known for it. Base qualities are not provided; no much larger clone lies one nucleotide away. The CDR3 covers 15 residues, taking in both the cysteine and the phenylalanine. The only DNA kept is the CDR3, 45 bases in frame from the first base. As encoded in the germline V gene, CDR1 is LGHNA while CDR2 is YSLEER. V is cut back by 4 bases and J by 1 base, with 4 bases in the junction unmatched. The data are from a study of PD-1 blockade in mismatch repair-deficient tumors (dated by TCRdb to 2016 to 2017). Background for the entire study: The trial enrolled some 90 consecutive patients with roughly twelve mismatch repair-deficient cancer types between late 2013 and 2016, all previously treated and progressing. Tumor-associated T cell clones were tracked in the peripheral blood of patients responding to PD-1 blockade by deep sequencing of TCR CDR3 regions. Results the study describes overall, beyond this receptor: After pembrolizumab, tumor-resident clones, which were often undetectable in blood before treatment, expanded rapidly and then contracted, generally ahead of radiologic responses.

The library came from the immunoSEQ multiplex PCR assay. Sourced from immuneACCESS, this table was stored by TCRdb with only in-frame sequences that have V and J called. A share of the clones is absent; for the studies checked, an unresolved V gene accounts for under half, and the remainder has no known explanation. The sample has over 100,000 clones on record, about 74% of them singletons. Jointly, the top ten make up roughly 4.5% of the sample. Mismatch repair deficiency in every enrolled patient was established by polymerase chain reaction or immunohistochemistry. TCR sequencing was performed for a few patients who responded to pembrolizumab therapy. The phase II trial prospectively evaluated PD-1 blockade with pembrolizumab in advanced mismatch repair-deficient cancers, independent of tissue of origin. Serial peripheral blood T cell samples were collected before and at multiple times after starting PD-1 blockade. Blood sampling times were reported as weeks after the first pembrolizumab dose.

The sample was peripheral blood, taken 60 weeks after starting pembrolizumab. Recombination connected TRBV4-3 to TRBJ1-1, with 9 bases matching TRBD1. This TCR was recovered from an adult with mismatch repair-deficient cancer. The CDR3 loop reads CASSLRTGANTEAFF. The nucleotide sequence reads TGCGCCAGCAGCCTTAGGACAGGGGCGAACACTGAAGCTTTCTTT.